This is a list of T cell receptor beta chains from one sample in a study of blood T cell repertoires in COVID-19. The repertoire was sequenced with immunoSEQ multiplex PCR; TCRdb's copy has only in-frame clones and lacks some. The sample carries approximately 230,000 clones, 80% to 90% recorded once. Sequenced material: PBMCs or T cells enriched from blood (not recorded which). The origin of the receptors is a man aged 35-49 years who had recovered from COVID-19. CDR3s include the opening cysteine and the closing phenylalanine or tryptophan. Fields, in order: V gene, J gene, D gene, CDR3 protein, CDR3 DNA. The D gene is left open where the match is weak.

v_call: TRBV15
j_call: TRBJ2-2
d_call: .
cdr3_aa: CATSRDGGSTGELFF
cdr3_nt: TGTGCCACCAGCAGAGATGGGGGGAGCACCGGGGAGCTGTTTTTT

v_call: TRBV7-9
j_call: TRBJ2-1
d_call: TRBD1
cdr3_aa: CASSLAGGKVGNEQFF
cdr3_nt: TGTGCCAGCAGCTTGGCAGGGGGTAAGGTCGGCAATGAGCAGTTCTTC

v_call: TRBV7-2
j_call: TRBJ1-5
d_call: TRBD1
cdr3_aa: CASSLEYRGNQPQHF
cdr3_nt: TGTGCCAGCAGCTTAGAGTACAGGGGGAATCAGCCCCAGCATTTT

v_call: TRBV7-2
j_call: TRBJ2-6
d_call: TRBD2
cdr3_aa: CASSPSMGGGSGANVLTF
cdr3_nt: TGTGCCAGCAGCCCCTCAATGGGCGGGGGCTCTGGGGCCAACGTCCTGACTTTC

v_call: TRBV7-8
j_call: TRBJ1-1
d_call: TRBD1
cdr3_aa: CASSLALEKIRGTGEYTEAFF
cdr3_nt: TGTGCCAGCAGCTTAGCGCTCGAAAAAATCCGGGGGACAGGGGAATACACTGAAGCTTTCTTT

v_call: TRBV2
j_call: TRBJ2-5
d_call: .
cdr3_aa: CASRGDIQETQYF
cdr3_nt: TGTGCCAGCAGGGGGGACATCCAAGAGACCCAGTACTTC

v_call: TRBV7-2
j_call: TRBJ2-5
d_call: TRBD2
cdr3_aa: CASSRLAGGGETQYF
cdr3_nt: TGTGCCAGCAGCCGCCTAGCGGGGGGAGGGGAGACCCAGTACTTC

v_call: TRBV7-2
j_call: TRBJ2-3
d_call: TRBD2
cdr3_aa: CASSLVLAGGLGTDTQYF
cdr3_nt: TGTGCCAGCAGCTTAGTACTAGCGGGGGGGCTGGGCACAGATACGCAGTATTTT

v_call: TRBV11-1
j_call: TRBJ2-1
d_call: TRBD2
cdr3_aa: CASSPQGLAVPNEQFF
cdr3_nt: TGTGCCAGCAGCCCCCAGGGACTAGCGGTTCCCAATGAGCAGTTCTTC

v_call: TRBV30
j_call: TRBJ2-7
d_call: .
cdr3_aa: CAWSVRGRYSYEQYF
cdr3_nt: TGTGCCTGGAGTGTACGGGGGAGATACTCCTACGAGCAGTACTTC